This T cell receptor beta chain was captured by sequencing in a study of shared clonotypes between healthy human individuals. Study-level information: Donor composition was a couple of women and three men, aged 18 to 49.

V gave up 2 bases and J gave up 10 bases, with 21 bases separating them. The CDR3 has 16 residues. Germline V CDR1 and CDR2: MDHEN, SYDVKM. Assay runs were performed at deep level. Some clones are missing from TCRdb's copy, which holds only in-frame ones; the method was immunoSEQ multiplex PCR. The repertoire holds hundreds of thousands of clones, about 80% seen once, with 12% in the top ten. This chain connects TRBV28 to TRBJ2-1; D is undetermined. The sequenced sample was PBMCs. The receptor's source is a woman in her thirties or forties in good health. Some clones in this sample may be carry-over from other donors' samples. The CDR3 spells CASSLLARAHFREQFF. The CDR3 DNA reads TGTGCCAGCAGTTTACTTGCCCGGGCCCACTTTCGGGAGCAGTTCTTC.